This T cell receptor beta chain was documented in a study of blood T cell repertoires in COVID-19. Study-wide context: From the United States, Italy and Spain came samples of acute and convalescent COVID-19. From T cells, B-cell-depleted T cells, or PBMCs came the material, which was cDNA or gDNA.

Original processing methods: Reference gene primer amplification gave estimated nucleated cell counts. Profiled with immunoSEQ multiplex PCR; TCRdb holds only in-frame clones, not every one. The V and J calls and the clone size are those of that table, but D and trimming were determined from the DNA. The data show some 390,000 clones, around 87% seen once. The CDR3 loop spans 13 amino acids. Germline CDR1 and CDR2: SGHTA and FQGTGA. The germline V and J ends were trimmed by 1 base and 4 bases, with 5 bases remaining between them. Note on this clone: This same CDR3 is encoded by further DNA sequences in the sample.

This TCR was sampled from a woman aged 55-69 years with COVID-19, enrolled during active disease. The V gene is TRBV7-3, the J gene TRBJ2-1; D unresolved. Sample: peripheral blood. The CDR3 here is CASSLNSYNEQFF. DNA for the CDR3: TGTGCCAGCAGCTTAAACTCATACAATGAGCAGTTCTTC. Full variable domain (outside the CDR3, taken from reference TRBV7-3 and TRBJ2-1): GAGVSQTPSNKVTEKGKYVELRCDPISGHTALYWYRQSLGQGPEFLIYFQGTGAADDSGLPNDRFFAVRPEGSVSTLKIQRTERGDSAVYLCASSLNSYNEQFFGPGTRLTVL.